This is a list of T cell receptor beta chains from one sample in a study of T cell changes during pregnancy in multiple sclerosis. The data were produced by immunoSEQ multiplex PCR, yet TCRdb's version contains in-frame clones alone and is incomplete. The sample records about 64,000 clones, around 91% being singletons. Sequencing was performed on peripheral blood, taken in the second trimester of pregnancy. The receptors come from a female donor in good health, enrolled as a control in a pregnancy study. CDR3s include the opening cysteine and the closing phenylalanine or tryptophan.

TRBV9	TRBJ1-2	16	CASNKEGTGANYGYTF
TRBV6-5	TRBJ1-2	16	CASSYSTRGTSGGYTF
TRBV7-2	TRBJ2-1	18	CASSQDLTSDWSYNEQFF
TRBV6-1	TRBJ2-7	15	CASSDGTSGSYEQYF
TRBV7-9	TRBJ1-1	18	CASSLESFRDRGGPEAFF
TRBV6-7	TRBJ1-2	15	CASQDLETGGDGYTF
TRBV11-3	TRBJ2-1	18	CASSLDQSGSSSYNEQFF
TRBV2	TRBJ2-7	18	CASSGPYLTGDDSYEQYF
TRBV27	TRBJ2-1	19	CASSQREGSHSITYNEQFF
TRBV5-4	TRBJ2-7	14	CASSAGQFFYEQYF
TRBV19	TRBJ2-6	16	CASSGQGAPGANVLTF
TRBV5-6	TRBJ2-7	14	CASSLFGGAYEQYF
TRBV28	TRBJ2-1	18	CASSFSLGAGGMYNEQFF
TRBV6-4	TRBJ2-3	16	CASSDSSLGSAGTQYF
TRBV5-4	TRBJ1-1	12	CASSLANTEAFF
TRBV6-5	TRBJ2-1	15	CASSYEAGGVNEQFF
TRBV7-9	TRBJ2-1	18	CASSSGGLSGRGNNEQFF
TRBV7-9	TRBJ2-7	12	CASSRELYEQYF
TRBV6-4	TRBJ1-1	14	CASSDSTENTEAFF
TRBV7-8	TRBJ1-1	16	CASSLESGVIYTEAFF